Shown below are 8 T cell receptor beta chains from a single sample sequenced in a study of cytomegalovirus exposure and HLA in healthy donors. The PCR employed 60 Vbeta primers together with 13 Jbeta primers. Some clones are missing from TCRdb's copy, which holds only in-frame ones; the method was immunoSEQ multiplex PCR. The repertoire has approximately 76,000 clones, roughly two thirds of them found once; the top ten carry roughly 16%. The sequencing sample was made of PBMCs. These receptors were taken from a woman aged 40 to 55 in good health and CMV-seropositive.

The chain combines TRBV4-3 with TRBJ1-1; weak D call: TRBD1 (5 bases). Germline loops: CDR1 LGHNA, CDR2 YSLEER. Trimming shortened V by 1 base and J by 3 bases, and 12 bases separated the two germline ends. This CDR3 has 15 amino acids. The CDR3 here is CASSQVDRTYTEAFF. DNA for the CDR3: TGCGCCAGCAGCCAAGTTGACAGAACCTACACTGAAGCTTTCTTT.

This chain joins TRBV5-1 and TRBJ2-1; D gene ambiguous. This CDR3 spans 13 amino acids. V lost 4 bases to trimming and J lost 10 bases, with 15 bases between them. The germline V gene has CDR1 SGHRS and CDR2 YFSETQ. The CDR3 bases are TGCGCCAGCAGCCCGTCGACTCTCGGGGAGCAGTTCTTC. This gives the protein CASSPSTLGEQFF.

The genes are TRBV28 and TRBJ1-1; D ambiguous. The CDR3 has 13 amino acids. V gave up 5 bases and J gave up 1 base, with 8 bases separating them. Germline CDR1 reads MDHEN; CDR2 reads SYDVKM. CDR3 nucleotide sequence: TGTGCCAGCAGTATCCCCAGGAACACTGAAGCTTTCTTT. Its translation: CASSIPRNTEAFF.

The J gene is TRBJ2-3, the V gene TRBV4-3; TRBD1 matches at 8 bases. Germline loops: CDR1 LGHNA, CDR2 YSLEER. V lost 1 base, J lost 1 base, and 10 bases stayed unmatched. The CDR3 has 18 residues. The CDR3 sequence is CASSQVALGTGGTDTQYF. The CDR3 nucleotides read TGCGCCAGCAGCCAAGTAGCACTGGGGACAGGAGGCACAGATACGCAGTATTTT.

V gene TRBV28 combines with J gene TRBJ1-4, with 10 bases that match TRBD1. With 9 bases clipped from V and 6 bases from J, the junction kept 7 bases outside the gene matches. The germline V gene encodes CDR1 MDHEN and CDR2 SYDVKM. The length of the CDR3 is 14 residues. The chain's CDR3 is CASSYGTGDEKLFF. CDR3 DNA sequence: TGTGCCAGTAGCTACGGGACAGGGGATGAAAAACTGTTTTTT.

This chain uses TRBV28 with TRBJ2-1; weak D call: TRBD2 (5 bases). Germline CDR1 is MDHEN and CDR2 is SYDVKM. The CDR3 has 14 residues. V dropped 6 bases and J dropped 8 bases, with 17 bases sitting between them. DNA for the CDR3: TGTGCCAGCAGCCCTCCAGAGGGAGCCCATGAGCAGTTCTTC. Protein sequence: CASSPPEGAHEQFF.

CDR3 bases: TGTGCCAGTAGTATAAGGCGGACAGTCTACTACGAGCAGTACTTC. Its protein product is CASSIRRTVYYEQYF. The gene calls are TRBV19 and TRBJ2-7, with D maybe TRBD1 (6 bases). With 2 bases removed from V and 3 bases from J, the gap between germline ends came to 14 bases. CDR1 LNHDA and CDR2 SQIVND come from the germline V gene (reference sequence). The CDR3 length is 15 residues.

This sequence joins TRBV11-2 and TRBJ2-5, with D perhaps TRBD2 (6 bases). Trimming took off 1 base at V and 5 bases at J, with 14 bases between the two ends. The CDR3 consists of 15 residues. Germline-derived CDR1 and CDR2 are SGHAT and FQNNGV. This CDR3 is CASSLGTIGGETQYF. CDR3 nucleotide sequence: TGTGCCAGCAGCTTAGGGACAATCGGAGGGGAGACCCAGTACTTC.